One T cell receptor (beta chain) is described in this entry. The antigen remains unidentified. V was clipped by 3 bases and J by 6 bases; unmatched bases: 4. CDR1 is MNHEY and CDR2 is SMNVEV in the germline V gene (reference sequence). The CDR3 consists of 13 residues. This table comes from immunoSEQ multiplex PCR, and its TCRdb copy is limited to in-frame clones, with some not included. Of 70,000 to 95,000 clones listed, around four fifths are singletons. This record belongs to a study of OX40 agonist ivuxolimab in advanced cancers. Study overall: Ivuxolimab, an agonistic anti-OX40 (CD134) antibody, was given to patients. Of the participants, around 39% had some prior anti-PD-1, anti-PD-L1 or anti-CTLA-4 therapy, which was allowed. Two patients with cutaneous melanoma and one with hepatocellular carcinoma, three in total, showed partial responses.

Study-level results: In the expanded peripheral T cells, antigen specificity was never determined.

V and J are TRBV27 and TRBJ2-7, with 8 bases matching TRBD1. The specimen was CD4+ or CD8+ T cells sorted from blood, collected in a trial of the OX40 agonist ivuxolimab. This TCR derives from an adult with an advanced solid tumor such as melanoma, head and neck, liver or kidney cancer. The CDR3 spells CASSFRRGREQYF. CDR3 sequence (DNA): TGTGCCAGCAGTTTCCGCAGGGGGCGCGAGCAGTACTTC.